These 25 T cell receptor beta chains were sequenced from one sample in a study of blood T cell repertoires in COVID-19. The protocol was immunoSEQ multiplex PCR, while the TCRdb copy is restricted to in-frame clones and leaves out a portion. The sample has roughly 290,000 clones; 89% are singletons. The source material was PBMCs or T cells enriched from blood (not recorded which). These receptors came from a woman between 40 and 55 years old who had recovered from COVID-19.

This chain uses TRBV29-1 with TRBJ1-4; D gene ambiguous. The CDR3 runs 14 residues. CDR1 is SQVTM and CDR2 is ANQGSEA in the germline V gene. V was cut by 0 bases and J by 5 bases, with 10 bases left in between. This chain's CDR3 is CSVEDRSGNEKLFF. As DNA, the CDR3 is TGCAGCGTTGAAGACCGGAGTGGGAATGAAAAACTGTTTTTT.

The CDR3 spells CASSSALFTETQYF. CDR3 nucleotides: TGTGCCAGCAGCTCCGCCCTATTTACGGAGACCCAGTACTTC. V and J are TRBV11-2 and TRBJ2-5; D is ambiguous. Trimming removed 4 bases at V and 5 bases at J, with 14 bases between. Germline CDR1 and CDR2: SGHAT and FQNNGV. CDR3 length equals 14 residues.

Comment on this clone: Other DNA sequences in the same sample also yield this CDR3. The chain recombines TRBV12-5 with TRBJ1-1; possibly TRBD1 for D (5 bases). CDR1 is LGHNT and CDR2 is FRNRAP in the germline V gene. Trimming stripped 1 base from V and 4 bases from J, with 7 bases between. The CDR3 extends over 13 amino acids. Here the CDR3 DNA reads TGTGCTAGTGGTTTGGAGCAGGGCACTGAAGCTTTCTTT. Protein product: CASGLEQGTEAFF. The full variable domain, rest sourced from reference TRBV12-5 and TRBJ1-1, is DARVTQTPRHKVTEMGQEVTMRCQPILGHNTVFWYRQTMMQGLELLAYFRNRAPLDDSGMPKDRFSAEMPDATLATLKIQPSEPRDSAVYFCASGLEQGTEAFFGQGTRLTVV.

The V call is TRBV7-9, the J call TRBJ1-2; 10 bases agree with TRBD1. Trimming took 6 bases from V and 4 from J; bases not matched to a gene: 8. The CDR3 sequence is 15 residues long. Per germline, CDR1 SEHNR and CDR2 FQNEAQ (reference sequence). As DNA, the CDR3 is TGTGCCAGCAGTTCCGGGACAGGGGAAACCTATGGCTACACCTTC. As protein: CASSSGTGETYGYTF. Full variable domain (missing parts from reference TRBV7-9 and TRBJ1-2): DTGVSQNPRHKITKRGQNVTFRCDPISEHNRLYWYRQTLGQGPEFLTYFQNEAQLEKSRLLSDRFSAERPKGSFSTLEIQRTEQGDSAMYLCASSSGTGETYGYTFGSGTRLTVV.

V usage is TRBV2 and J usage is TRBJ2-2; weak D call: TRBD1 (6 bases). Per the germline V gene, CDR1 is SNHLY and CDR2 is FYNNEI. The V end lost 1 base, the J end lost 7 bases, and 10 bases lay between the germline ends. This CDR3 spans 14 amino acids. CDR3 residues: CASSEETGIGELFF. The CDR3 DNA reads as TGTGCCAGCAGTGAAGAGACAGGCATCGGGGAGCTGTTTTTT.

V and J are TRBV27 and TRBJ1-2; a possible D gene is TRBD1 (6 bases). CDR1 is MNHEY and CDR2 is SMNVEV in the germline V gene (reference sequence). This CDR3 is 14 amino acids long. The V end lost 6 bases, the J end lost 4 bases, and 15 bases lay between the germline ends. The CDR3 DNA sequence: TGTGCCAGCAGCCTAAGAGGACAGTCCTATGGCTACACCTTC. Translating it yields CASSLRGQSYGYTF.

This chain joins TRBV6-5 and TRBJ1-2; the match to TRBD1 covers 9 bases. V lost 0 bases, J lost 7 bases, and 3 bases stayed unmatched. CDR3 length: 14 amino acids. The V gene's germline CDR1 is MNHEY and CDR2 SVGAGI. CDR3 loop: CASSYSGQGPGYTF. In nucleotides, the CDR3 is TGTGCCAGCAGTTACTCGGGACAGGGACCTGGCTACACCTTC.

This clone was observed a handful of times. The chain carries TRBV6-5 and TRBJ1-5; a weak D match, TRBD1 (6 bases). The germline gives CDR1 MNHEY, CDR2 SVGAGI. CDR3 length equals 15 residues. V was shortened by 0 bases and J by 5 bases, with 11 bases between the two germline ends. The DNA of the CDR3 is TGTGCCAGCAGTTACTCGAACAGGGTGGATCAGCCCCAGCATTTT. Translation: CASSYSNRVDQPQHF.

This rearrangement joins TRBV14 to TRBJ2-6, with 8 bases matching TRBD1. This CDR3 has 19 residues. Germline CDR1 SGHDN, CDR2 FVKESK. V was clipped by 4 bases and J by 1 base; unmatched bases: 12. The CDR3 spells CASSPRPGTGASGANVLTF. CDR3 nucleotide sequence: TGTGCCAGCAGCCCGAGGCCCGGGACAGGTGCGTCTGGGGCCAACGTCCTGACTTTC.

V gene TRBV5-4 combines with J gene TRBJ2-5; unclear D gene. CDR3 size: 14 residues. V was cut by 3 bases and J by 5 bases, with 14 bases left in between. Per germline, CDR1 SGHNT and CDR2 YYREEE (reference sequence). CDR3 DNA sequence: TGTGCCAGCAGCTCCAATACATTCAGGGAGACCCAGTACTTC. Protein sequence: CASSSNTFRETQYF.

V and J are TRBV13 and TRBJ2-2; D gene unclear. V dropped 7 bases and J dropped 6 bases, with 9 bases sitting between them. The germline CDR1 and CDR2 sequences are PRHDT and FYEKMQ (reference sequence). The CDR3 has 12 residues. This chain's CDR3 is CASMYRAGELFF. The CDR3 coding sequence is TGTGCCAGCATGTATCGGGCCGGGGAGCTGTTTTTT. Drawing the rest from reference TRBV13 and TRBJ2-2, the complete variable domain is AAGVIQSPRHLIKEKRETATLKCYPIPRHDTVYWYQQGPGQDPQFLISFYEKMQSDKGSIPDRFSAQQFSDYHSELNMSSLELGDSALYFCASMYRAGELFFGEGSRLTVL.

This clone was detected only once. The chain is built from TRBV7-9 and TRBJ1-4; D is undetermined. CDR1 and CDR2 from the germline V gene are SEHNR and FQNEAQ (reference sequence). The CDR3 runs to 12 residues. Trimming shortened V by 5 bases and J by 10 bases, and 11 bases separated the two germline ends. CDR3 in amino acids: CASSPVSGKLFF. CDR3 bases: TGTGCCAGCAGCCCCGTCAGTGGAAAACTGTTTTTT.

This clone has just one count. The rearrangement joins TRBV19 to TRBJ2-5, with D tentatively TRBD2 (5 bases). V was trimmed by 3 bases and J by 5 bases, leaving 16 bases between them. The germline CDR1 and CDR2 sequences are LNHDA and SQIVND (reference sequence). The CDR3 contains 15 residues. The CDR3 is CASSIQAMRRETQYF. The DNA for the CDR3 is TGTGCCAGTAGTATTCAGGCCATGCGGAGGGAGACCCAGTACTTC.

This clone was recorded once. The rearrangement uses TRBV30 and TRBJ2-3; D is unresolved. The germline V gene encodes CDR1 GTSNPN and CDR2 SVGIG (reference sequence). This CDR3 is built from 13 residues. Between the trimmed V and J ends, which lost 1 base and 0 bases, there was a span of 5 bases. CDR3 residues: CAWSESSTDTQYF. The CDR3 DNA reads as TGTGCCTGGAGTGAATCTAGCACAGATACGCAGTATTTT.

The chain is built from TRBV18 and TRBJ1-2, with a tentative D call TRBD1 (6 bases). The CDR3 is 15 amino acids. CDR1 and CDR2 from the germline V gene are KGHSH and LQKENI. Trimming stripped 6 bases from V and 8 bases from J, with 22 bases between. CDR3 DNA sequence: TGTGCCAGCTCCCCGACGGGACGGGGGGCCGAGGGCTACACCTTC. Translating gives CASSPTGRGAEGYTF.

The chain links TRBV5-6 to TRBJ1-5; D is perhaps TRBD1 (6 bases). The CDR3 contains 15 residues. Germline loops: CDR1 SGHDT, CDR2 YYEEEE. V gave up 4 bases and J gave up 3 bases, with 14 bases separating them. As DNA, the CDR3 is TGTGCCAGCAGCGAAGGGACAAGCTTCAATCAGCCCCAGCATTTT. Translated, it gives CASSEGTSFNQPQHF.

The chain uses TRBV2 and TRBJ2-7; TRBD1 might be the D (5 bases). V dropped 7 bases and J dropped 2 bases, with 12 bases sitting between them. CDR3 size: 13 residues. Germline V CDR1 and CDR2: SNHLY, FYNNEI. The DNA of the CDR3 is TGTGCCAGCAAAGCAGGGCCGACCTACGAGCAGTACTTC. As protein: CASKAGPTYEQYF.

J is TRBJ2-1 and V is TRBV6-2 or TRBV6-3; 12 bases map to TRBD2. The ends lost 0 bases at V and 3 bases at J; junction bases unmatched: 9. This CDR3 has 19 residues. Germline V gene data show CDR1 as MNHEY and CDR2 as SVGEGT. CDR3 loop: CASSYSDMLAGGRYNEQFF. Written as DNA, the CDR3 is TGTGCCAGCAGTTACTCCGATATGCTAGCGGGAGGGCGCTACAATGAGCAGTTCTTC.

The chain carries TRBV27 and TRBJ2-7, with 9 nucleotides matching TRBD1. CDR3 length: 17 amino acids. From germline, CDR1 is MNHEY and CDR2 SMNVEV (reference sequence). V shed 1 base and J 5 bases; nucleotides not matched to a gene: 12. CDR3 DNA sequence: TGTGCCAGCAGTTTATACGTTGGGGGACAGGGAGGGAACGAGCAGTACTTC. It is translated as CASSLYVGGQGGNEQYF.

The genes are TRBV7-9 and TRBJ1-1; D call uncertain. Germline CDR1 SEHNR, CDR2 FQNEAQ (reference sequence). V gave up 5 bases and J gave up 4 bases, with 14 bases separating them. This CDR3 is built from 14 residues. CDR3 sequence: CASSLPTESTEAFF. The CDR3 nucleotides are TGTGCCAGCAGCCTTCCTACCGAATCCACTGAAGCTTTCTTT.

The chain joins TRBV18 to TRBJ2-5, with D possibly TRBD1 on 7 matching bases. This CDR3 has 14 residues. Trimming took 4 bases from V and 3 from J, leaving 12 bases between them. Germline-derived CDR1 and CDR2 are KGHSH and LQKENI. Here the CDR3 reads CASSHGRGEETQYF. The CDR3 bases are TGTGCCAGCTCACATGGCAGGGGGGAAGAGACCCAGTACTTC.

The rearrangement joins TRBV7-2 to TRBJ1-2; D may be TRBD1 (6 bases). This CDR3 spans 16 amino acids. Looked up from germline, CDR1 is SGHTA and CDR2 is FQGNSA. V lost 0 bases to trimming and J lost 6 bases, with 17 bases between them. The CDR3 DNA reads as TGTGCCAGCAGCTTAGCTCCAGGACAGAAGGATCATGGCTACACCTTC. Translation: CASSLAPGQKDHGYTF.

This chain joins TRBV2 and TRBJ2-5, with TRBD2 matching 9 bases. V was clipped by 5 bases and J by 6 bases; unmatched bases: 13. CDR3 length: 16 amino acids. Germline assignment: CDR1 SNHLY and CDR2 FYNNEI. CDR3 DNA: TGTGCCAGCAGTCCGGACGGGCGGGGGGGCGATCAGACCCAGTACTTC. It translates to CASSPDGRGGDQTQYF.

This sequence joins TRBV2 and TRBJ2-3; 7 nucleotides match TRBD1. Germline values: CDR1 SNHLY, CDR2 FYNNEI. J gave up 1 base and V 7 bases, and 2 bases lay outside the gene matches. The CDR3 sequence is 13 residues long. Here the CDR3 reads CASTGQGTDTQYF. DNA for the CDR3: TGTGCCAGCACCGGACAGGGCACAGATACGCAGTATTTT.

The rearrangement joins TRBV2 to TRBJ1-5; 7 bases align to TRBD1. Trimming at V came to 5 bases and at J to 5 bases, leaving 9 bases not matched to a gene. Germline V gene data show CDR1 as SNHLY and CDR2 as FYNNEI. The length of the CDR3 is 15 residues. For the CDR3, the DNA is TGTGCCAGCAGTTACTCCGGGACAGCGTATCAGCCCCAGCATTTT. This sequence encodes CASSYSGTAYQPQHF.